This TCR beta chain was captured in a study of T cell changes during pregnancy in multiple sclerosis. Trimming pared 0 bases from V and 7 bases from J, leaving 7 bases between. The CDR3 extends over 12 amino acids. CDR1 and CDR2 from the germline V gene are SGHKS and YYEKEE (reference sequence). Clones were sequenced by immunoSEQ multiplex PCR, and TCRdb holds only the in-frame ones, with some missing. The sample has about 50,000 clones, more than 85% seen once; the top ten hold 0.39%. The sample here was CD4+ T cells from peripheral blood mononuclear cells, taken after pregnancy. This receptor was taken from a female donor with multiple sclerosis, enrolled in a pregnancy study. The V gene is TRBV5-5, the J gene TRBJ1-1; D not certain. The CDR3 DNA follows: TGTGCCAGCAGCTTGGCCTCAGGTGAAGCTTTCTTT. Translated: CASSLASGEAFF.